The T cell receptor beta chain described here comes from a study of shared clonotypes between healthy human individuals. Original processing notes: ImmunoSEQ only sent back junction sequences with no quality scores, so filtering was done differently. Generated by immunoSEQ multiplex PCR, the TCRdb table keeps only in-frame clones and is missing some. V, J and clone size are those of that table, while D and trimming were read from the DNA. In the table there are roughly 480,000 clones, 79% of which are singletons. Findings and caveats of the study: The donor pool, a small one, limited the genetic and exposure-history diversity represented.

CDR3 length: 13 residues. V gave up 3 bases and J gave up 1 base, with 9 bases separating them. Germline V gene data show CDR1 as SQVTM and CDR2 as ANQGSEA. Recent acute infections and vaccinations were absent in the healthy HIV-negative adult donors. This clone was counted a few times. The antigen is unknown. Sequencing was carried out using PBMCs. The chain is built from TRBV29-1 and TRBJ1-1; D gene unclear. The clonotype originates from a woman aged 40 to 50 in good health. Some clones in this sample may be carry-over from other donors' samples. The CDR3 spells CSVEGRQNTEAFF. CDR3 sequence (DNA): TGCAGCGTTGAGGGCAGACAGAACACTGAAGCTTTCTTT.